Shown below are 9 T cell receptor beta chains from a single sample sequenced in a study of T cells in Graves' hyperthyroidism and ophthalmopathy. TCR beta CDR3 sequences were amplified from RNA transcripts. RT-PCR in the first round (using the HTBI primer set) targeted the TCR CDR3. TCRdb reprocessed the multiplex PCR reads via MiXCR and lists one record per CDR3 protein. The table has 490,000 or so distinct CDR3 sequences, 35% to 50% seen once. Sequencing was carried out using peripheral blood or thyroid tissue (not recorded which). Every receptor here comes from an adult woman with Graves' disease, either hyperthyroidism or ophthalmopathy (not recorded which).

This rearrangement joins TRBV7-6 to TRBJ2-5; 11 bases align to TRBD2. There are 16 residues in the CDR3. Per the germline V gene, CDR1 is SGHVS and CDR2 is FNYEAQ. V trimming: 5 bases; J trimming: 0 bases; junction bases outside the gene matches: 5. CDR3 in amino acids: CASSRRTSGHQETQYF. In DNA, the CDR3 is TGTGCCAGCAGCCGGCGGACTAGCGGGCACCAAGAGACCCAGTACTTC.

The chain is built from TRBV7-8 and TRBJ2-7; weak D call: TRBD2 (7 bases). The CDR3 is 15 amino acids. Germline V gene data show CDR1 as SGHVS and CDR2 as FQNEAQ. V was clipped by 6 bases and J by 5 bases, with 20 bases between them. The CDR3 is CASSSRDSGGHEQYF. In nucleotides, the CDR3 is TGTGCCAGCAGTTCAAGGGACTCCGGGGGGCACGAGCAGTACTTC. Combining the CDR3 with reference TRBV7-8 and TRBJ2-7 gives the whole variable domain GAGVSQSPRYKVAKRGQDVALRCDPISGHVSLFWYQQALGQGPEFLTYFQNEAQLDKSGLPSDRFFAERPEGSVSTLKIQRTQQEDSAVYLCASSSRDSGGHEQYFGPGTRLTVT.

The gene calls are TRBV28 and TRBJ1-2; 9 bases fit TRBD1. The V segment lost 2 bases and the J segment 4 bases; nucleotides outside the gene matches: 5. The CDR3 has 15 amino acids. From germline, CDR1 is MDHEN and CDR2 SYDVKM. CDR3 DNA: TGTGCCAGCAGTTTACCGGACAGGGGAGTCTATGGCTACACCTTC. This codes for CASSLPDRGVYGYTF.

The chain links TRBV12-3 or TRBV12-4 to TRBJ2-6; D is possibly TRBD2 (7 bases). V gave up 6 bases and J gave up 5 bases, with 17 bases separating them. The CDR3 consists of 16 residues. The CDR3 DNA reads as TGTGCCAGCAGCCCGTGGGGGGGCGCTTGGGCCAACGTCCTGACTTTC. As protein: CASSPWGGAWANVLTF.

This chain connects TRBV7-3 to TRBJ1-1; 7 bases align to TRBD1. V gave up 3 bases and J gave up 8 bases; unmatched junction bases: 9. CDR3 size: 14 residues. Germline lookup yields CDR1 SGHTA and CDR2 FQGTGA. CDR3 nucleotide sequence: TGTGCCAGCAGCTTGGGGACAGCAACCAAGGAAGCTTTCTTT. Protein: CASSLGTATKEAFF.

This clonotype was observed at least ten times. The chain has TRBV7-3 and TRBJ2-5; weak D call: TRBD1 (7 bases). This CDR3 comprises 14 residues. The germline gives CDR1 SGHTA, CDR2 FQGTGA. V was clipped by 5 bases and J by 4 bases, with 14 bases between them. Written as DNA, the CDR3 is TGTGCCAGCAGCCCGACAGGGCGGGGAGAGACCCAGTACTTC. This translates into CASSPTGRGETQYF.

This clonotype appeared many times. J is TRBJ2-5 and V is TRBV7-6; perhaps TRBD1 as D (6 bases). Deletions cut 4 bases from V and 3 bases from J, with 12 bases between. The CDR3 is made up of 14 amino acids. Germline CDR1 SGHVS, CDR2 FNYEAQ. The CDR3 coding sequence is TGTGCCAGCAGCTATACAGGGTCAAAAGAGACCCAGTACTTC. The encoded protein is CASSYTGSKETQYF.

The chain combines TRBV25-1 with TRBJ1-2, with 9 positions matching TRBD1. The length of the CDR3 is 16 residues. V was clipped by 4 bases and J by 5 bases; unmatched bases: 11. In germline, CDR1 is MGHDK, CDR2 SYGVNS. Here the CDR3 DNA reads TGTGCCAGCAGTGCCACGGTTGGGGACAGGGCTTATGGCTACACCTTC. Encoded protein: CASSATVGDRAYGYTF.

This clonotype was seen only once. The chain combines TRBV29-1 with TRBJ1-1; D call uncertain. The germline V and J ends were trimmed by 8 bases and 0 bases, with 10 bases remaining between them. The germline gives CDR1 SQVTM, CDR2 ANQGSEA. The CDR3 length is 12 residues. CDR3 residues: CSTYGVNTEAFF. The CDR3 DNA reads TGCAGCACTTACGGGGTGAACACTGAAGCTTTCTTT.